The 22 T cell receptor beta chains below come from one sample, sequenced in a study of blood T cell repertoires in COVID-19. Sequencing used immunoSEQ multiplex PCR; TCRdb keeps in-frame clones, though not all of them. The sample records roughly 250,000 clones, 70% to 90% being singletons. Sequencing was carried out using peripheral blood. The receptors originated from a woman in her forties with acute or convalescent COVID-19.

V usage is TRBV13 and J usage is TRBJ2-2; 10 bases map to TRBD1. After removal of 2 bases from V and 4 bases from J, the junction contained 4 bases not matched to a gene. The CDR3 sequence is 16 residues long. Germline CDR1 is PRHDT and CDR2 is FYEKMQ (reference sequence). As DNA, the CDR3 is TGTGCCAGCAGCTTATGGGACAGGGGAGGCACCGGGGAGCTGTTTTTT. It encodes CASSLWDRGGTGELFF.

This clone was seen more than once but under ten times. The CDR3 here is CASRGSRGASTDTQYF. The CDR3 bases are TGTGCCAGTAGGGGCTCGCGGGGGGCGAGCACAGATACGCAGTATTTT. The gene calls are TRBV19 and TRBJ2-3; 8 bases are a match to TRBD2. The length of the CDR3 is 16 residues. Germline V gene sequence: CDR1 LNHDA, CDR2 SQIVND (reference sequence). With 6 bases clipped from V and 0 bases from J, the junction kept 8 bases outside the gene matches.

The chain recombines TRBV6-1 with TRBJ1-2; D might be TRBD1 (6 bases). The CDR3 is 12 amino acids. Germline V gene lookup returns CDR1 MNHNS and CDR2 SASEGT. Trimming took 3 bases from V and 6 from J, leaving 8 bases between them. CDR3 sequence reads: CASSEGAHGYTF. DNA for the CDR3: TGTGCCAGCAGTGAGGGGGCCCATGGCTACACCTTC.

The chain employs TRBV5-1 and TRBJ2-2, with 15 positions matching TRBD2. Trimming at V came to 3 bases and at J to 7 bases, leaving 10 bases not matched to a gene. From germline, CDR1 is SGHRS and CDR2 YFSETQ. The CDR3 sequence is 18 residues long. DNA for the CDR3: TGCGCCAGCAGCTCCGGACTAGCGGGGGGGCTGGAGGTCGGGGAGCTGTTTTTT. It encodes CASSSGLAGGLEVGELFF.

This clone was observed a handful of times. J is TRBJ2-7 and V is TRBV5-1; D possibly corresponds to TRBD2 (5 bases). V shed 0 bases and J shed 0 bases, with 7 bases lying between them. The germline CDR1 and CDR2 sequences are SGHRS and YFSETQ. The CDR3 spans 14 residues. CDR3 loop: CASSLDGSSYEQYV. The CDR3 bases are TGCGCCAGCAGCTTGGATGGGAGCTCCTACGAGCAGTACGTC.

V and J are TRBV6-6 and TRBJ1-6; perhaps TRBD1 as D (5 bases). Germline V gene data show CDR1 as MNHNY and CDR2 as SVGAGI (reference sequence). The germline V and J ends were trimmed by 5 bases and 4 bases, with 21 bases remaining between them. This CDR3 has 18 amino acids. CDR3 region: CASSLPWTQGYYNSPLHF. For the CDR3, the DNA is TGTGCCAGCAGTCTCCCTTGGACGCAGGGCTATTATAATTCACCCCTCCACTTT.

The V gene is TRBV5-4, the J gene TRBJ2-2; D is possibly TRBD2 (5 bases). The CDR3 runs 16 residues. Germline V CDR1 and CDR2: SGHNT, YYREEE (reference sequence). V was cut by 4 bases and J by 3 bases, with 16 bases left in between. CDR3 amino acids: CASSVARAVDTGELFF. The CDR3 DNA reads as TGTGCCAGCAGCGTAGCGAGAGCTGTCGACACCGGGGAGCTGTTTTTT.

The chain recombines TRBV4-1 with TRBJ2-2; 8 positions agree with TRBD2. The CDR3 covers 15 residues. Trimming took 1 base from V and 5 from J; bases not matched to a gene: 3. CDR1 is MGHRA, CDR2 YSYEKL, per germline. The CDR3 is CASSQAGGYTGELFF. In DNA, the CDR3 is TGCGCCAGCAGCCAAGCGGGGGGGTATACCGGGGAGCTGTTTTTT.

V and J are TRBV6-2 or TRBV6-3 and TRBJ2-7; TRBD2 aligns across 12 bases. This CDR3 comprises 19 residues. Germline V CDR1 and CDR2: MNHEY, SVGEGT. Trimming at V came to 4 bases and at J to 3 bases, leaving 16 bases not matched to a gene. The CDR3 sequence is CASSSFAGLAGPGGYEQYV. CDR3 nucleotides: TGTGCCAGCAGTTCTTTTGCCGGACTAGCGGGGCCCGGAGGCTACGAGCAGTACGTC.

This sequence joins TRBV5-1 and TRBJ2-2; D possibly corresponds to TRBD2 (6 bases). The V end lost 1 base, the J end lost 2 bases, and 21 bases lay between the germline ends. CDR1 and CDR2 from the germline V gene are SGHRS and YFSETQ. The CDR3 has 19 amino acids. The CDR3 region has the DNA TGCGCCAGCAGCTTGAGGTCGGGAGCCGGATGGACTAACACCGGGGAGCTGTTTTTT. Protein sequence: CASSLRSGAGWTNTGELFF.

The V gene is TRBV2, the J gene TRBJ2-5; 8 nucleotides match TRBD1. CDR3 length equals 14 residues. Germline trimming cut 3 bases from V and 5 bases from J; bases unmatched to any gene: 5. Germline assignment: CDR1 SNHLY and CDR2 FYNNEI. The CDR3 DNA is TGTGCCAGCAGTGATAACAGGGGGGAGGAGACCCAGTACTTC. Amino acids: CASSDNRGEETQYF.

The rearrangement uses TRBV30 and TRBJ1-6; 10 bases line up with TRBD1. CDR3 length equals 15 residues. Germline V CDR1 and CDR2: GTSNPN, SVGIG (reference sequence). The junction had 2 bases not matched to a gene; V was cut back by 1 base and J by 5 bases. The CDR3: CAWSGGQGHNSPLHF. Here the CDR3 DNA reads TGTGCCTGGAGTGGGGGACAGGGGCATAATTCACCCCTCCACTTT. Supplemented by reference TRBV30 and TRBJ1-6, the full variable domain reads SQTIHQWPATLVQPVGSPLSLECTVEGTSNPNLYWYRQAAGRGLQLLFYSVGIGQISSEVPQNLSASRPQDRQFILSSKKLLLSDSGFYLCAWSGGQGHNSPLHFGNGTRLTVT.

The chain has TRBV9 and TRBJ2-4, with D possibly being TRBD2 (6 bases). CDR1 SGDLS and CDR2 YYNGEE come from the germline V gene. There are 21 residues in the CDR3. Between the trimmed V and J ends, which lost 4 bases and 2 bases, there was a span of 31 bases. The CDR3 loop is CASSPHGSPSLGGESKNIQYF. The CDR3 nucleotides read TGTGCCAGCAGCCCCCACGGGTCACCCTCTTTGGGGGGAGAGTCCAAAAACATTCAGTACTTC.

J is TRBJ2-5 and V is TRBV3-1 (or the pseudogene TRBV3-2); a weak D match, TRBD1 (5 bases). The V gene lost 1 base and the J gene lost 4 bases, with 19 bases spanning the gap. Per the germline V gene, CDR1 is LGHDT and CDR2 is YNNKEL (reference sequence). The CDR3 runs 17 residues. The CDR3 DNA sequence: TGTGCCAGCAGCCAAGGATATTCAGGGTACCGGCGAGAGACCCAGTACTTC. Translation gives CASSQGYSGYRRETQYF.

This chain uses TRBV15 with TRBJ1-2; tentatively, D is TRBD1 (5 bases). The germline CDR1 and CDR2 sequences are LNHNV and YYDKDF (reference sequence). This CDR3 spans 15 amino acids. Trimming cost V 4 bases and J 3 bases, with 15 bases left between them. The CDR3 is CATSTQRGTYYGYTF. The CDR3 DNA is TGTGCCACCAGCACTCAAAGGGGCACCTACTATGGCTACACCTTC.

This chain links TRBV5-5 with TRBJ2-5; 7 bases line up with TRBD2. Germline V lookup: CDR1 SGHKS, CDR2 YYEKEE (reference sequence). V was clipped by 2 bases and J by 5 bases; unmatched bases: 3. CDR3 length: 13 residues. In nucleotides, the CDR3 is TGTGCCAGCAGCTTTCAGGGAGGGGAGACCCAGTACTTC. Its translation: CASSFQGGETQYF.

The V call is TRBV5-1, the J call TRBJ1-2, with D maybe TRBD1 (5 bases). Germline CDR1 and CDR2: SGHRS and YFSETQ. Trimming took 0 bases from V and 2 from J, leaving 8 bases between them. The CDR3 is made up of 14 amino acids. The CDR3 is CASSLEGSNYGYTF. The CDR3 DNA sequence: TGCGCCAGCAGCTTGGAGGGGTCCAACTATGGCTACACCTTC.

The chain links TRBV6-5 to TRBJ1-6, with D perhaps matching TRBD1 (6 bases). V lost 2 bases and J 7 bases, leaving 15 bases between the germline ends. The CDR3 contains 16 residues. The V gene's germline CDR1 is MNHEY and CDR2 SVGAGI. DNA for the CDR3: TGTGCCAGCAGTTACAGGGGGAATCCATTAAATTCACCCCTCCACTTT. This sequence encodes CASSYRGNPLNSPLHF.

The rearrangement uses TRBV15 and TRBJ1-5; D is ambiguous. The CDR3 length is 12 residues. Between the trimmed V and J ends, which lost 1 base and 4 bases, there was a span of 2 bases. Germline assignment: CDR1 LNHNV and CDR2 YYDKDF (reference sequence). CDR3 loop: CATSRANQPQHF. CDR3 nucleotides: TGTGCCACCAGCAGAGCAAATCAGCCCCAGCATTTT.

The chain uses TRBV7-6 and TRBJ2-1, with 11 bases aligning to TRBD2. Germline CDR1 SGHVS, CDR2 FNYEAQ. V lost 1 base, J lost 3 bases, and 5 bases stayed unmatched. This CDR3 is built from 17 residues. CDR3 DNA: TGTGCCAGCAGCTTAGAAGGGACTAGCGGAATCTACAATGAGCAGTTCTTC. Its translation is CASSLEGTSGIYNEQFF.

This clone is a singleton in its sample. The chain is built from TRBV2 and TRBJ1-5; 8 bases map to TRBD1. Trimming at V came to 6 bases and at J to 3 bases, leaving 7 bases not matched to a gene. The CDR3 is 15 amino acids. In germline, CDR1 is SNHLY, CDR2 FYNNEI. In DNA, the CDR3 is TGTGCCAGCAGACCAGGGGGCCTTAACAATCAGCCCCAGCATTTT. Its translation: CASRPGGLNNQPQHF.

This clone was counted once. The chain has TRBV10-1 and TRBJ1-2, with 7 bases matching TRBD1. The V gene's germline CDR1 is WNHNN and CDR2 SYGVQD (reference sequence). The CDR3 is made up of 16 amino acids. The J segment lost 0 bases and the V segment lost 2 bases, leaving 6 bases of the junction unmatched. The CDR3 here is CASSEPGQLPNYGYTF. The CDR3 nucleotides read TGCGCCAGCAGTGAGCCGGGACAGCTGCCTAACTATGGCTACACCTTC.